The 9 T cell receptor beta chains in this list originate from one sample, sequenced in a study of shared clonotypes between healthy human individuals. Assay used: immunoSEQ multiplex PCR; TCRdb lists only in-frame clones, some missing. This table has about 680,000 clones, approximately 73% appearing once. Sequencing input: memory CD4+ T cells sorted from blood. Subset denoted: CD45RA-negative fraction. The receptors here all came from a woman aged 25 to 39 in good health.

This clone was seen a single time. For the CDR3, the DNA is TGTGCCAGCAGCTTAGCGCGAGTTACGGAGCAGTACTTC. Translation gives CASSLARVTEQYF. V usage is TRBV7-9 and J usage is TRBJ2-7; D gene uncertain. Trimming removed 0 bases from V and 7 bases from J, with 10 bases in between. The germline CDR1 and CDR2 sequences are SEHNR and FQNEAQ (reference sequence). This CDR3 comprises 13 residues.

The V gene is TRBV30, the J gene TRBJ2-3, with D perhaps TRBD2 (6 bases). The germline V and J ends were trimmed by 0 bases and 0 bases, with 10 bases remaining between them. The V gene's germline CDR1 is GTSNPN and CDR2 SVGIG (reference sequence). The CDR3 contains 15 residues. CDR3 sequence (DNA): TGTGCCTGGAGTGTGGGGGGACTTAGCACAGATACGCAGTATTTT. This translates into CAWSVGGLSTDTQYF.

The DNA of the CDR3 is TGCGCCAGCAGCCAAGGGGCCGAATACCGCCCATACAATGAGCAGTTCTTC. It specifies CASSQGAEYRPYNEQFF. The chain uses TRBV4-1 and TRBJ2-1; D gene unclear. CDR3 length: 17 residues. Germline V CDR1 and CDR2: MGHRA, YSYEKL. Trimming took off 1 base at V and 4 bases at J, with 17 bases between the two ends.

The chain uses TRBV7-8 and TRBJ1-2; D gene ambiguous. This CDR3 comprises 16 residues. Trimming took off 1 base at V and 3 bases at J, with 15 bases between the two ends. The germline gives CDR1 SGHVS, CDR2 FQNEAQ. The CDR3 nucleotides are TGTGCCAGCAGCTTAGAGCCCGGCGACGCCTACTATGGCTACACCTTC. Protein: CASSLEPGDAYYGYTF.

The chain links TRBV7-7 to TRBJ2-2, with 11 nucleotides matching TRBD1. V dropped 1 base and J dropped 6; count of bases not matched to a gene: 4. CDR1 and CDR2 from the germline V gene are SSHAT and FNYEAQ (reference sequence). The CDR3 totals 16 residues. Here the CDR3 DNA reads TGTGCCAGCAGCTTAGGGACAGGGGGCAGCTCCGGGGAGCTGTTTTTT. Its translation is CASSLGTGGSSGELFF.

This clone has only a few counts. The rearrangement links TRBV5-1 to TRBJ2-3, with 8 positions matching TRBD1. Germline CDR1 reads SGHRS; CDR2 reads YFSETQ. The length of the CDR3 is 16 residues. Germline trimming cut 1 base from V and 0 bases from J; bases unmatched to any gene: 4. CDR3 bases: TGCGCCAGCAGCTTGAGTCAGGGGGCGAGCACAGATACGCAGTATTTT. This gives the protein CASSLSQGASTDTQYF.

The chain recombines TRBV23-1 with TRBJ1-1; D unresolved. TRBV23-1 is an ORF, with its function uncertain. The CDR3 consists of 17 residues. V lost 5 bases, J lost 0 bases, and 19 bases lay in between. The CDR3 reads CASSTPRGRVMNTEAFF. The CDR3 nucleotides are TGCGCCAGCAGTACCCCCAGAGGGCGAGTCATGAACACTGAAGCTTTCTTT.

This clone was seen more than once but under ten times. The sample contains more than one DNA sequence encoding this CDR3. The chain employs TRBV5-1 and TRBJ2-7; D gene ambiguous. The length of the CDR3 is 11 residues. V lost 3 bases to trimming and J lost 3 bases, with 4 bases between them. CDR1 and CDR2 (germline): SGHRS, YFSETQ. The CDR3: CASSSNYEQYF. Written as DNA, the CDR3 is TGCGCCAGCAGCTCCAACTACGAGCAGTACTTC.

V is TRBV25-1 and J is TRBJ2-2; TRBD2 agrees at 8 bases. The length of the CDR3 is 15 residues. With 4 bases clipped from V and 8 bases from J, the junction kept 9 bases outside the gene matches. CDR1 MGHDK and CDR2 SYGVNS come from the germline V gene. CDR3 region: CASSGISGKLGELFF. Here the CDR3 DNA reads TGTGCCAGCAGTGGAATTAGCGGGAAATTAGGGGAGCTGTTTTTT. The full variable domain, with the rest looked up from reference TRBV25-1 and TRBJ2-2, is EADIYQTPRYLVIGTGKKITLECSQTMGHDKMYWYQQDPGMELHLIHYSYGVNSTEKGDLSSESTVSRIRTEHFPLTLESARPSHTSQYLCASSGISGKLGELFFGEGSRLTVL.